The clone carrying this T cell receptor beta chain has just a few counts. The antigen remains unidentified. The data originate from a study of cytomegalovirus exposure and HLA in healthy donors. Study-level findings and limits: Through in vitro validation, a few CMV-associated chains were shown to be specific for CMV antigens. Later work found that TCR association rates differed between HLA loci; DRB1 had the most and HLA-C the fewest.

The CDR3 contains 16 residues. V was shortened by 0 bases and J by 4 bases, with 16 bases between the two germline ends. Germline-derived CDR1 and CDR2 are SGHRS and YFSETQ. This PCR relied on a set of 60 Vbeta primers and 13 Jbeta primers. Assay used: immunoSEQ multiplex PCR; TCRdb lists only in-frame clones, some missing. Counted here are 100,000 to 150,000 clones, approximately 71% occurring once; the ten biggest clones make up over 0.8%. This TCR came from a woman aged 55 to 70 in good health and CMV-seronegative. The specimen was PBMCs. The V and J genes are TRBV5-1 and TRBJ1-1; D is undetermined. CDR3 sequence (DNA): TGCGCCAGCAGCTTGGGTTTCGGAAGCGAAGCCACTGAAGCTTTCTTT. Protein: CASSLGFGSEATEAFF.